The source of this T cell receptor beta chain is a study of blood T cell repertoires in COVID-19. Study summary: The origin of the acute and convalescent COVID-19 samples was the United States, Italy and Spain.

Profiled with immunoSEQ multiplex PCR; TCRdb holds only in-frame clones, not every one. In the table there are over 100,000 clones, around 83% of which are singletons. J was trimmed by 4 bases and V by 7 bases; bases with no gene match: 5. The germline CDR1 and CDR2 sequences are MDHEN and SYDVKM. The CDR3 is 14 residues long. The sequencing input was peripheral blood. The sequence was collected from a man between 65 and 85 years old with acute or convalescent COVID-19. This chain connects TRBV28 to TRBJ1-2, with TRBD1 identical over 11 bases. CDR3 sequence (DNA): TGTGCCAGCACTTCGGACAGGGGGCTCTATGGCTACACCTTC. Amino acid sequence: CASTSDRGLYGYTF.